The T cell receptor beta chain described here comes from a study of CDR3 diversity in severe acne (dated by TCRdb to the late 2010s). The germline V gene encodes CDR1 LNHDA and CDR2 SQIVND (reference sequence). The junction shows trimming of 8 bases on V and 0 bases on J, plus 10 bases between the germline ends. The CDR3 goes from the cysteine to the phenylalanine over 13 residues. Only the CDR3 DNA is retained, 39 bases long and in frame from the first base. There are a few counts of this clonotype. Its antigen remains unidentified. The input lacks base qualities; no much larger clone sits a single base away. Library creation used PCR. Instrument on record: Illumina HiSeq 2000. Clones were called with MiXCR by TCRdb after fastp trimmed the public reads at Q25, and only in-frame beta chains were retained. Every distinct CDR3 protein forms one entry, paired with its most common genes and DNA. Recorded for this sample are around 94,000 distinct CDR3 sequences; around 53% of them occurred a single time. Together, the top ten hold roughly 12% of the sample.

The sequence links TRBV19 to TRBJ1-1; no confident D gene assignment can be made. The material sequenced was blood. The sequence was obtained from a male donor with acne. The DNA sequence reads TGTGCCAGTGCCATTACAATGAACACTGAAGCTTTCTTT. It is translated as CASAITMNTEAFF.